This passage covers 32 T cell receptor beta chains from one sample sequenced in a study of blood T cell repertoires in COVID-19. Some clones are missing from TCRdb's copy, which holds only in-frame ones; the method was immunoSEQ multiplex PCR. The sample shows about 280,000 clones, over 75% of them seen only once. The source material was peripheral blood. Every receptor here comes from a human donor in a cohort sampled during active COVID-19.

The genes are TRBV18 and TRBJ2-3; a possible D gene is TRBD2 (5 bases). In germline, CDR1 is KGHSH, CDR2 LQKENI. There are 13 residues in the CDR3. The V and J ends lost 6 bases and 4 bases respectively, with 11 bases between them. The CDR3 DNA is TGTGCCAGCTCGTACAGCGGCGCAGATACGCAGTATTTT. This gives the protein CASSYSGADTQYF. Complete variable domain (other parts from reference TRBV18 and TRBJ2-3): NAGVMQNPRHLVRRRGQEARLRCSPMKGHSHVYWYRQLPEEGLKFMVYLQKENIIDESGMPKERFSAEFPKEGPSILRIQQVVRGDSAAYFCASSYSGADTQYFGPGTRLTVL.

V is TRBV9 and J is TRBJ2-3, with a possible D match to TRBD2 (6 bases). Trimming took off 4 bases at V and 4 bases at J, with 22 bases between the two ends. The CDR3 contains 17 residues. Germline V gene data show CDR1 as SGDLS and CDR2 as YYNGEE. The CDR3 region is CASSTPRDSPGADTQYF. In DNA, the CDR3 is TGTGCCAGCAGCACTCCCCGGGACTCGCCGGGGGCAGATACGCAGTATTTT.

The chain has TRBV3-1 (or the pseudogene TRBV3-2) and TRBJ1-2; possibly TRBD1 for D (5 bases). The CDR3 runs to 15 residues. Germline V gene lookup returns CDR1 LGHDT and CDR2 YNNKEL (reference sequence). Trimming removed 4 bases at V and 2 bases at J, with 14 bases between. CDR3 sequence: CASSPREGRNYGYTF. In DNA, the CDR3 is TGTGCCAGCAGCCCCCGGGAGGGACGCAACTATGGCTACACCTTC.

The gene calls are TRBV10-2 and TRBJ1-6, with 9 positions matching TRBD1. The CDR3 contains 15 residues. In germline, CDR1 is WSHSY, CDR2 SAAADI. V dropped 0 bases and J dropped 7; count of bases not matched to a gene: 1. The CDR3 nucleotides are TGCGCCAGCAGTGAGTCGGGACAGGGAAATTCACCCCTCCACTTT. Encoded protein: CASSESGQGNSPLHF.

This rearrangement joins TRBV7-9 to TRBJ1-1; 7 bases line up with TRBD1. Germline CDR1 and CDR2: SEHNR and FQNEAQ (reference sequence). V shed 5 bases and J 13 bases; nucleotides not matched to a gene: 22. This CDR3 spans 16 amino acids. The CDR3 spells CASSTTPGQQNQVGFF. The CDR3 region has the DNA TGTGCCAGCAGCACGACCCCGGGACAGCAGAACCAAGTGGGTTTCTTT.

J is TRBJ2-7 and V is TRBV5-5; 13 bases fit TRBD2. J gave up 4 bases and V 1 base, and 5 bases lay outside the gene matches. CDR1 is SGHKS and CDR2 is YYEKEE in the germline V gene (reference sequence). This CDR3 region has 16 residues. CDR3 coding DNA: TGTGCCAGCAGCTTGACGTGGACTAGCGGGAGTTACGAGCAGTACTTC. It codes for CASSLTWTSGSYEQYF.

V usage is TRBV24-1 and J usage is TRBJ1-1, with D tentatively TRBD1 (5 bases). Trimming pared 4 bases from V and 11 bases from J, leaving 16 bases between. Germline loops: CDR1 KGHDR, CDR2 SFDVKD. The CDR3 runs 13 residues. CDR3 protein: CATSEIFRDSAFF. The CDR3 DNA reads as TGTGCCACCAGTGAGATTTTCAGGGATTCTGCTTTCTTT.

This clone has more than one count but fewer than ten. The rearrangement links TRBV30 to TRBJ2-1; no firm D call. V lost 2 bases, J lost 12 bases, and 14 bases lay in between. From germline, CDR1 is GTSNPN and CDR2 SVGIG (reference sequence). The CDR3 loop spans 12 amino acids. CDR3 sequence reads: CAWSILERGQFF. The CDR3 region has the DNA TGTGCCTGGAGTATTCTGGAGCGTGGGCAGTTCTTC.

The CDR3 protein is CASSGGGEDTIYF. The CDR3 DNA sequence: TGTGCCAGCAGCGGGGGGGGTGAGGACACCATATATTTT. The V gene is TRBV28, the J gene TRBJ1-3, with a tentative D call TRBD1 (5 bases). CDR3 length: 13 amino acids. V was cut by 6 bases and J by 8 bases, with 14 bases left in between. Looked up from germline, CDR1 is MDHEN and CDR2 is SYDVKM. Using reference TRBV28 and TRBJ1-3 for the parts outside the CDR3, the full variable domain is DVKVTQSSRYLVKRTGEKVFLECVQDMDHENMFWYRQDPGLGLRLIYFSYDVKMKEKGDIPEGYSVSREKKERFSLILESASTNQTSMYLCASSGGGEDTIYFGEGSWLTVV.

The rearrangement links TRBV7-9 to TRBJ1-3; D is perhaps TRBD1 (5 bases). V was pared by 5 bases and J by 4 bases, with 15 bases between. The CDR3 covers 15 residues. The germline V gene has CDR1 SEHNR and CDR2 FQNEAQ (reference sequence). The CDR3 sequence is CASSPDLGGGNTIYF. The DNA for the CDR3 is TGTGCCAGCAGCCCGGACTTGGGGGGAGGAAACACCATATATTTT.

This clone showed up just a few times. As DNA, the CDR3 is TGTGCCAGCGGCGGGACAGCTGAAGCTTTCTTT. Translating gives CASGGTAEAFF. This chain links TRBV12-3 or TRBV12-4 with TRBJ1-1; 7 nucleotides align to TRBD1. V was clipped by 8 bases and J by 6 bases; unmatched bases: 3. The CDR3 spans 11 residues.

The J gene is TRBJ1-1, the V gene TRBV29-1, with D maybe TRBD1 (5 bases). The CDR3 has 14 amino acids. The V gene lost 3 bases and the J gene lost 5 bases, with 16 bases spanning the gap. Germline V gives CDR1 SQVTM, CDR2 ANQGSEA. The CDR3 sequence: CSVDRGGGRTEAFF. CDR3 in DNA: TGCAGCGTTGACCGGGGCGGAGGGCGGACTGAAGCTTTCTTT.

This chain links TRBV11-2 with TRBJ2-7; no clear D gene. CDR3 length equals 13 residues. Trimming cost V 7 bases and J 2 bases, with 12 bases left between them. Germline CDR1 SGHAT, CDR2 FQNNGV. CDR3 DNA sequence: TGTGCCAGCACGTCCCCTGTTGCCTACGAGCAGTACTTC. Its translation: CASTSPVAYEQYF.

The chain employs TRBV28 and TRBJ1-3; D might be TRBD1 (6 bases). CDR1 and CDR2 from the germline V gene are MDHEN and SYDVKM. This CDR3 is 15 amino acids long. V gave up 6 bases and J gave up 0 bases, with 12 bases separating them. CDR3 sequence: CASSLRGSSGNTIYF. DNA for the CDR3: TGTGCCAGCAGCCTTAGGGGGTCCTCTGGAAACACCATATATTTT.

The chain couples TRBV19 to TRBJ2-1, with unresolved D. Germline CDR1 reads LNHDA; CDR2 reads SQIVND (reference sequence). Trimming pared 7 bases from V and 4 bases from J, leaving 17 bases between. The CDR3 loop spans 15 amino acids. The chain's CDR3 is CASTAYTAAYNEQFF. The CDR3 nucleotides are TGTGCCAGTACCGCATACACGGCGGCATACAATGAGCAGTTCTTC.

The genes are TRBV7-8 and TRBJ1-1; D might be TRBD1 (6 bases). This CDR3 contains 12 residues. Germline V CDR1 and CDR2: SGHVS, FQNEAQ. The V end was cut by 3 bases, the J end by 8 bases, with 10 bases between. The CDR3 DNA is TGTGCCAGCAGCTTCCGGACAGCCGAAGCTTTCTTT. This codes for CASSFRTAEAFF.

The chain uses TRBV14 and TRBJ2-7; TRBD2 agrees at 12 bases. The V and J ends lost 4 bases and 4 bases, in that order; junction bases with no gene match: 5. The CDR3 length is 15 residues. The germline V gene encodes CDR1 SGHDN and CDR2 FVKESK. The CDR3 DNA is TGTGCCAGCAGCCCTGGACTAGCGGGATGGTACGAGCAGTACTTC. As protein: CASSPGLAGWYEQYF.

The V gene is TRBV7-2, the J gene TRBJ2-7, with D uncertain. Trimming took 0 bases from V and 6 from J, leaving 9 bases between them. Germline CDR1 reads SGHTA; CDR2 reads FQGNSA. CDR3 length: 13 amino acids. The CDR3, as DNA: TGTGCCAGCAGCTTAGCTGGGCTCCTCGAGCAGTACTTC. This encodes CASSLAGLLEQYF.

This clone appeared many times. The chain is built from TRBV2 and TRBJ2-7; TRBD1 is a possible D gene (5 bases). CDR1 and CDR2 (germline): SNHLY, FYNNEI. Trimming took 3 bases from V and 1 from J, leaving 10 bases between them. CDR3 size: 14 residues. In nucleotides, the CDR3 is TGTGCCAGCAGTGATCAACAGGCGTCCTACGAGCAGTACTTC. This translates into CASSDQQASYEQYF.

The chain employs TRBV6-5 and TRBJ2-5; 7 nucleotides match TRBD1. This CDR3 region has 14 residues. Germline loops: CDR1 MNHEY, CDR2 SVGAGI. The J segment lost 2 bases and the V segment lost 4 bases, leaving 4 bases of the junction unmatched. In nucleotides, the CDR3 is TGTGCCAGCAGTTCTACAGGGGCTCAAGAGACCCAGTACTTC. This gives the protein CASSSTGAQETQYF.

This clone was seen a few times. This chain links TRBV19 with TRBJ2-2; TRBD2 is a possible D gene (6 bases). The CDR3 length is 15 residues. Trimming took 4 bases from V and 6 from J, leaving 15 bases between them. Germline values: CDR1 LNHDA, CDR2 SQIVND (reference sequence). CDR3 sequence (DNA): TGTGCCAGTAGTAGGGCGGGACTCAAAGCCGGGGAGCTGTTTTTT. Translating gives CASSRAGLKAGELFF. Filled out from reference TRBV19 and TRBJ2-2, the complete variable domain reads DGGITQSPKYLFRKEGQNVTLSCEQNLNHDAMYWYRQDPGQGLRLIYYSQIVNDFQKGDIAEGYSVSREKKESFPLTVTSAQKNPTAFYLCASSRAGLKAGELFFGEGSRLTVL.

This chain connects TRBV28 to TRBJ2-1, with 9 bases matching TRBD1. Trimming cost V 8 bases and J 0 bases; bases outside gene matches: 11. The germline CDR1 and CDR2 sequences are MDHEN and SYDVKM. The CDR3 runs to 17 residues. The CDR3 DNA reads TGTGCCAGCCGAACGGCCGGGACAGGGAGCTCCTACAATGAGCAGTTCTTC. Translated: CASRTAGTGSSYNEQFF.

The chain combines TRBV5-4 with TRBJ2-1, with D possibly matching TRBD2 (6 bases). The germline V gene has CDR1 SGHNT and CDR2 YYREEE (reference sequence). Trimming shortened V by 3 bases and J by 4 bases, and 20 bases separated the two germline ends. CDR3 length equals 17 residues. The CDR3 DNA follows: TGTGCCAGCAGCTCCTCCGGGCGCGGGAAACCTTACAATGAGCAGTTCTTC. Translated: CASSSSGRGKPYNEQFF.

The rearrangement uses TRBV6-5 and TRBJ2-7, with TRBD2 matching 7 bases. This CDR3 is 16 amino acids long. The germline gives CDR1 MNHEY, CDR2 SVGAGI. Trimming removed 0 bases from V and 4 bases from J; junction bases left unmatched: 9. CDR3 sequence reads: CASSYSLGGSRYEQYF. For the CDR3, the DNA is TGTGCCAGCAGTTACTCCCTAGGCGGGAGTAGATACGAGCAGTACTTC.

The rearrangement uses TRBV3-1 (or the pseudogene TRBV3-2) and TRBJ2-2; possible D gene TRBD2, 5 bases. The CDR3 is 16 residues long. V was cut by 0 bases and J by 4 bases, with 12 bases left in between. CDR1 is LGHDT, CDR2 YNNKEL, per germline (reference sequence). CDR3 protein: CASSQERVAGTGELFF. Written as DNA, the CDR3 is TGTGCCAGCAGCCAAGAGAGGGTCGCGGGCACCGGGGAGCTGTTTTTT.

This chain links TRBV6-6 with TRBJ2-1; 7 nucleotides match TRBD2. With V trimmed by 7 bases and J by 7 bases, 10 bases remained unmatched. CDR1 and CDR2 from the germline V gene are MNHNY and SVGAGI (reference sequence). CDR3 length: 14 amino acids. The CDR3 DNA reads as TGTGCCAGCATACACGAACACGGGGGGAATGAGCAGTTCTTC. This gives the protein CASIHEHGGNEQFF.

The V gene is TRBV5-1, the J gene TRBJ1-2, with 7 positions matching TRBD1. Germline V gene sequence: CDR1 SGHRS, CDR2 YFSETQ. This CDR3 has 12 residues. The V segment lost 1 base and the J segment 14 bases; nucleotides outside the gene matches: 8. This chain's CDR3 is CASSLSGQGETF. CDR3 bases: TGCGCCAGCAGCTTGTCCGGGCAGGGGGAAACCTTC.

This chain links TRBV18 with TRBJ2-3, with TRBD2 as a possible D gene (6 bases). Germline V gene lookup returns CDR1 KGHSH and CDR2 LQKENI. The V end was cut by 6 bases, the J end by 4 bases, with 14 bases between. The CDR3 sequence is 14 residues long. CDR3 region: CASSDWGESDTQYF. The CDR3 nucleotides read TGTGCCAGCTCGGACTGGGGGGAATCAGATACGCAGTATTTT.

V and J are TRBV24-1 and TRBJ1-1, with D possibly matching TRBD1 (5 bases). CDR1 is KGHDR, CDR2 SFDVKD, per germline. V lost 12 bases and J lost 1, with 11 bases in between. The CDR3 length is 12 residues. The CDR3 region is CAVAGGNTEAFF. In nucleotides, the CDR3 is TGTGCCGTGGCCGGGGGGAACACTGAAGCTTTCTTT.

The CDR3 region is CASSQGQGANTGELFF. Written as DNA, the CDR3 is TGTGCCAGCAGCCAAGGACAGGGCGCGAACACCGGGGAGCTGTTTTTT. V and J are TRBV3-1 (or the pseudogene TRBV3-2) and TRBJ2-2; TRBD1 matches at 7 bases. The trim removed 1 base at V and 0 bases at J, leaving 2 bases unmatched. From germline, CDR1 is LGHDT and CDR2 YNNKEL (reference sequence). This CDR3 is built from 16 residues.

V gene TRBV18 combines with J gene TRBJ2-5; 9 bases align to TRBD2. The CDR3 loop spans 14 amino acids. CDR1 and CDR2 (germline): KGHSH, LQKENI. V gave up 3 bases and J gave up 6 bases; unmatched junction bases: 5. The CDR3 coding sequence is TGTGCCAGCTCACCTCCAGCGGGAGGAAAGACCCAGTACTTC. Its translation: CASSPPAGGKTQYF.

V is TRBV9 and J is TRBJ2-6; 7 nucleotides line up with TRBD1. In germline, CDR1 is SGDLS, CDR2 YYNGEE. J lost 0 bases, V lost 0 bases, and 3 bases had no gene match. The length of the CDR3 is 17 residues. For the CDR3, the DNA is TGTGCCAGCAGCGTAGATGACAGGGACTCTGGGGCCAACGTCCTGACTTTC. Its protein is CASSVDDRDSGANVLTF.